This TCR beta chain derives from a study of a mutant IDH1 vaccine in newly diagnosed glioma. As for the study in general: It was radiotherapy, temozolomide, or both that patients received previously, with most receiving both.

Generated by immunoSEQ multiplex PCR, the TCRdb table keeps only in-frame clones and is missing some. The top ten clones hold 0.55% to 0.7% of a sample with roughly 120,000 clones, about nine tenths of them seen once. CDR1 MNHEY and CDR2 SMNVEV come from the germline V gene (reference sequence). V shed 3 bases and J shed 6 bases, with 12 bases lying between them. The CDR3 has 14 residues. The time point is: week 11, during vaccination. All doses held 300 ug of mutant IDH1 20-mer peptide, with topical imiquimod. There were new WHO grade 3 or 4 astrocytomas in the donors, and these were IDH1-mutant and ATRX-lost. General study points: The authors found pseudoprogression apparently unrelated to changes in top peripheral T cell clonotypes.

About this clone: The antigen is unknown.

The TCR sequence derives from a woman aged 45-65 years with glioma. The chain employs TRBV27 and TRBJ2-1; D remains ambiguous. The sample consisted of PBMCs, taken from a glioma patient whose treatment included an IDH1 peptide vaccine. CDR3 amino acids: CASSLVNSINEQFF. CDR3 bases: TGTGCCAGCAGTTTGGTAAACAGCATCAATGAGCAGTTCTTC.